The 6 T cell receptor beta chains below were found in one sample sequenced in a study of blood T cell repertoires in COVID-19. Clones were sequenced by immunoSEQ multiplex PCR, and TCRdb holds only the in-frame ones, with some missing. The data show over 45,000 clones, 88% seen once. The specimen sequenced was peripheral blood. These receptors were obtained from a man aged 55 to 69 with active COVID-19.

This chain uses TRBV7-6 with TRBJ2-7, with 7 bases that match TRBD1. The CDR3 is 15 amino acids. Germline V gives CDR1 SGHVS, CDR2 FNYEAQ. The trim removed 4 bases at V and 1 base at J, leaving 7 bases unmatched. The CDR3 coding sequence is TGTGCCAGCAGCTCTAGACAGGGTTTATCCTACGAGCAGTACTTC. Encoded protein: CASSSRQGLSYEQYF.

V and J are TRBV2 and TRBJ1-5; 7 nucleotides line up with TRBD1. Per germline, CDR1 SNHLY and CDR2 FYNNEI. V dropped 7 bases and J dropped 1; count of bases not matched to a gene: 16. CDR3 size: 18 residues. CDR3 amino acids: CASNQGDREFGSNQPQHF. The CDR3 DNA sequence: TGTGCCAGCAATCAGGGTGACAGGGAGTTTGGGAGCAATCAGCCCCAGCATTTT.

This clone was detected only a few times. The chain links TRBV2 to TRBJ2-3, with 12 bases matching TRBD2. V shed 6 bases, J shed 4 bases, and the junction held 14 bases outside the gene matches. The germline V gene has CDR1 SNHLY and CDR2 FYNNEI. The CDR3 has 18 amino acids. CDR3 DNA sequence: TGTGCCAGCAGCCAGGCTGGGTGGAGACTAGCGGGAGCAGATACGCAGTATTTT. This codes for CASSQAGWRLAGADTQYF. The variable domain in full, completed from reference TRBV2 and TRBJ2-3, reads EPEVTQTPSHQVTQMGQEVILRCVPISNHLYFYWYRQILGQKVEFLVSFYNNEISEKSEIFDDQFSVERPDGSNFTLKIRSTKLEDSAMYFCASSQAGWRLAGADTQYFGPGTRLTVL.

The chain employs TRBV24-1 and TRBJ2-1; a weak D match, TRBD1 (6 bases). The CDR3 is made up of 14 amino acids. V was shortened by 2 bases and J by 8 bases, with 12 bases between the two germline ends. Germline V lookup: CDR1 KGHDR, CDR2 SFDVKD. CDR3 in DNA: TGTGCCACCAGTGATTCGCTCGGGACATATGAGCAGTTCTTC. Its translation is CATSDSLGTYEQFF.

The chain couples TRBV9 to TRBJ2-1, with TRBD2 identical over 10 bases. CDR3 size: 17 residues. V lost 3 bases to trimming and J lost 6 bases; unmatched junction nucleotides: 12. The germline V gene has CDR1 SGDLS and CDR2 YYNGEE. The CDR3 bases are TGTGCCAGCAGCGCCTTTTCCGGGACTAGCGCGTTCAATGAGCAGTTCTTC. This translates into CASSAFSGTSAFNEQFF.

V gene TRBV6-4 combines with J gene TRBJ2-7; 11 nucleotides line up with TRBD1. The V segment lost 8 bases and the J segment 4 bases; nucleotides outside the gene matches: 10. Germline V gene data show CDR1 as MRHNA and CDR2 as SNTAGT. This CDR3 is built from 15 residues. CDR3 in amino acids: CASPNSGTGGYEQYF. Here the CDR3 DNA reads TGTGCCAGCCCCAATTCCGGGACAGGGGGATACGAGCAGTACTTC.